A single sample gave rise to the 22 T cell receptor beta chains below, sequenced in a study of cytomegalovirus exposure and HLA in healthy donors. Primers included in the PCR were 60 Vbeta and 13 Jbeta primers. Repertoires were generated with immunoSEQ multiplex PCR, while TCRdb's copy carries only in-frame clones and drops some. Among 180,000 or so clones listed, around three quarters were seen once. Sequencing input: PBMCs. The receptors come from a woman aged 45 to 65 in good health and CMV-seronegative.

This chain's CDR3 is CAWTGQGDSPLHF. The CDR3, as DNA: TGTGCCTGGACAGGACAGGGGGATTCACCCCTCCACTTT. J is TRBJ1-6 and V is TRBV30; 10 bases fit TRBD1. Germline CDR1 reads GTSNPN; CDR2 reads SVGIG (reference sequence). V was clipped by 4 bases and J by 8 bases; unmatched bases: 2. The CDR3 is made up of 13 amino acids.

V usage is TRBV4-2 and J usage is TRBJ2-5, with 7 bases identical to TRBD1. The better agreement between TRBJ2-7 and the DNA end casts doubt on the J call. CDR1 LGHNA and CDR2 YNFKEQ come from the germline V gene. The CDR3 runs 16 residues. The CDR3 sequence is CASSQDWQGVLYEQYF. The CDR3 coding sequence is TGTGCCAGCAGCCAAGATTGGCAGGGGGTACTTTACGAGCAGTACTTC.

This chain joins TRBV29-1 and TRBJ2-1; 11 bases align to TRBD2. The CDR3 runs to 15 residues. Germline lookup yields CDR1 SQVTM and CDR2 ANQGSEA. Losses at the gene ends were 5 bases for V and 3 bases for J; bases not matched to a gene: 6. CDR3 region: CSVRASGRLYNEQFF. In nucleotides, the CDR3 is TGCAGCGTTAGGGCTAGCGGGAGGCTCTACAATGAGCAGTTCTTC.

This clone was picked up a small number of times. With a far larger clone one base away, a read error is the likely cause. The same CDR3 arises from other DNA sequences in this sample as well. The chain employs TRBV7-9 and TRBJ1-2; D is unclear. The CDR3 sequence is 16 residues long. V lost 5 bases and J 6 bases, leaving 22 bases between the germline ends. The germline V gene encodes CDR1 SEHNR and CDR2 FQNEAQ (reference sequence). CDR3 sequence reads: CASSQDPGPGVDGYTF. The CDR3 coding sequence is TGTGCCAGCAGCCAAGATCCCGGCCCCGGGGTCGATGGCTACACCTTC.

V gene TRBV30 combines with J gene TRBJ1-5, with D possibly being TRBD1 (6 bases). The CDR3 spans 15 residues. Per germline, CDR1 GTSNPN and CDR2 SVGIG (reference sequence). The V gene lost 7 bases and the J gene lost 3 bases, with 19 bases spanning the gap. This CDR3 reads CALRAKQGLNQPQHF. In nucleotides, the CDR3 is TGTGCCTTACGCGCCAAACAGGGTCTCAATCAGCCCCAGCATTTT.

The chain recombines TRBV7-9 with TRBJ1-1; no definite D call. The CDR3 totals 12 residues. In germline, CDR1 is SEHNR, CDR2 FQNEAQ (reference sequence). V lost 3 bases and J lost 5, with 7 bases in between. CDR3 loop: CASSLSWTEAFF. Here the CDR3 DNA reads TGTGCCAGCAGCTTGAGTTGGACTGAAGCTTTCTTT. Based on the CDR3 plus reference TRBV7-9 and TRBJ1-1, the full variable domain is DTGVSQNPRHKITKRGQNVTFRCDPISEHNRLYWYRQTLGQGPEFLTYFQNEAQLEKSRLLSDRFSAERPKGSFSTLEIQRTEQGDSAMYLCASSLSWTEAFFGQGTRLTVV.

This chain uses TRBV6-5 with TRBJ2-3; the D gene is possibly TRBD2 (6 bases). The V end was cut by 4 bases, the J end by 4 bases, with 9 bases between. Germline-derived CDR1 and CDR2 are MNHEY and SVGAGI. This CDR3 contains 13 residues. Written as DNA, the CDR3 is TGTGCCAGCAGTTCGGAGGGTGCAGATACGCAGTATTTT. It translates to CASSSEGADTQYF.

The V call is TRBV6-5, the J call TRBJ1-5, with 7 bases identical to TRBD1. This CDR3 is 14 amino acids long. The germline V gene encodes CDR1 MNHEY and CDR2 SVGAGI. Trimming took 7 bases from V and 9 from J; bases not matched to a gene: 12. DNA for the CDR3: TGTGCCAGCAACCCGACAGGGCGAGGTGTGCCCCAGCATTTT. Translated, it gives CASNPTGRGVPQHF.

The rearrangement uses TRBV14 and TRBJ1-5, with D maybe TRBD1 (5 bases). The CDR3 spans 16 residues. The germline gives CDR1 SGHDN, CDR2 FVKESK. Trimming took off 4 bases at V and 1 base at J, with 14 bases between the two ends. CDR3 residues: CASSRLLQGSNQPQHF. The CDR3 DNA is TGTGCCAGCAGCCGGCTCCTTCAGGGAAGCAATCAGCCCCAGCATTTT.

V is TRBV11-2 and J is TRBJ2-3, with D unclear. There are 14 residues in the CDR3. Germline V gives CDR1 SGHAT, CDR2 FQNNGV. Trimming removed 3 bases at V and 4 bases at J, with 11 bases between. The CDR3: CASSFWRGADTQYF. CDR3 bases: TGTGCCAGCAGCTTCTGGCGAGGAGCAGATACGCAGTATTTT.

This sequence joins TRBV28 and TRBJ1-2, with D tentatively TRBD1 (5 bases). The CDR3 extends over 13 amino acids. With 3 bases removed from V and 5 bases from J, the gap between germline ends came to 10 bases. Germline values: CDR1 MDHEN, CDR2 SYDVKM. The CDR3 DNA reads TGTGCCAGCAGTTTGGGGCAGTTGTATGGCTACACCTTC. It is translated as CASSLGQLYGYTF.

The chain recombines TRBV28 with TRBJ2-6, with D perhaps matching TRBD2 (5 bases). Germline loops: CDR1 MDHEN, CDR2 SYDVKM. V lost 5 bases and J 0 bases, leaving 11 bases between the germline ends. The CDR3 runs to 16 residues. CDR3 loop: CASSRRAGSGANVLTF. DNA of the CDR3: TGTGCCAGCAGTCGTCGGGCGGGCTCTGGGGCCAACGTCCTGACTTTC. Variable domain in full (rest from reference TRBV28 and TRBJ2-6): DVKVTQSSRYLVKRTGEKVFLECVQDMDHENMFWYRQDPGLGLRLIYFSYDVKMKEKGDIPEGYSVSREKKERFSLILESASTNQTSMYLCASSRRAGSGANVLTFGAGSRLTVL.

The V gene is TRBV11-3, the J gene TRBJ1-3; D remains ambiguous. Trimming took off 5 bases at V and 4 bases at J, with 15 bases between the two ends. This CDR3 contains 15 residues. Germline V gene lookup returns CDR1 SGHNT and CDR2 YENEEA. CDR3 sequence reads: CASSPGLSEGNTIYF. The CDR3 DNA is TGTGCCAGCAGCCCTGGACTGTCAGAAGGAAACACCATATATTTT.

This clone came up once. V usage is TRBV7-2 and J usage is TRBJ2-1; D possibly corresponds to TRBD2 (5 bases). Germline-derived CDR1 and CDR2 are SGHTA and FQGNSA. This CDR3 region has 16 residues. V was trimmed by 5 bases and J by 4 bases, leaving 18 bases between them. The CDR3 sequence is CASSGGGSYSYNEQFF. Here the CDR3 DNA reads TGTGCCAGCAGCGGAGGAGGCAGCTATTCTTACAATGAGCAGTTCTTC.

This clone was recorded once. The chain is built from TRBV6-5 and TRBJ1-6; D unclear. The CDR3 spans 11 residues. The germline gives CDR1 MNHEY, CDR2 SVGAGI. V lost 5 bases and J 9 bases, leaving 5 bases between the germline ends. As DNA, the CDR3 is TGTGCCAGCAGTGAACTTTCACCCCTCCACTTT. This translates into CASSELSPLHF.

The chain employs TRBV5-5 and TRBJ1-3; 7 bases match TRBD1. Germline trimming cut 0 bases from V and 1 base from J; bases unmatched to any gene: 4. Per germline, CDR1 SGHKS and CDR2 YYEKEE (reference sequence). The CDR3 loop spans 16 amino acids. The CDR3, as DNA: TGTGCCAGCAGCTTGGAAGGGGGCTCTTCTGGAAACACCATATATTTT. It codes for CASSLEGGSSGNTIYF.

This chain joins TRBV27 and TRBJ2-5, with TRBD1 as a possible D gene (6 bases). The J call is doubtful: the DNA matches TRBJ2-7 better. Germline CDR1 reads MNHEY; CDR2 reads SMNVEV (reference sequence). The CDR3 totals 16 residues. CDR3 sequence: CASSQYGQYFSYEQYF. The CDR3 nucleotides read TGTGCCAGCAGCCAATACGGACAGTACTTCTCCTACGAGCAGTACTTC.

This clone was counted ten times or more. The chain uses TRBV6-4 and TRBJ2-1; 9 positions match TRBD2. This CDR3 has 16 residues. CDR1 is MRHNA, CDR2 SNTAGT, per germline. V lost 3 bases and J lost 9; bases outside the gene matches: 12. CDR3 in amino acids: CASSEVWGSGSGEQFF. The CDR3 nucleotides read TGTGCCAGCAGTGAGGTGTGGGGTAGCGGGAGTGGTGAGCAGTTCTTC.

This clone came up a few times. This chain joins TRBV11-2 and TRBJ2-7; the match to TRBD2 covers 10 bases. CDR1 is SGHAT, CDR2 FQNNGV, per germline. J lost 6 bases, V lost 1 base, and 6 bases had no gene match. The CDR3 is made up of 15 amino acids. CDR3 sequence: CASSLGLAGVREQYF. CDR3 sequence (DNA): TGTGCCAGCAGCTTAGGGCTAGCGGGAGTGCGCGAGCAGTACTTC.

The chain is built from TRBV7-9 and TRBJ2-2, with D tentatively TRBD2 (6 bases). V was cut by 5 bases and J by 0 bases, with 10 bases left in between. The germline V gene has CDR1 SEHNR and CDR2 FQNEAQ (reference sequence). The CDR3 sequence is 15 residues long. CDR3: CASSGLSANTGELFF. Written as DNA, the CDR3 is TGTGCCAGCAGCGGACTATCCGCGAACACCGGGGAGCTGTTTTTT.

This rearrangement joins TRBV5-1 to TRBJ1-1; D is unresolved. The CDR3 totals 15 residues. V lost 0 bases and J 1 base, leaving 10 bases between the germline ends. Germline CDR1 is SGHRS and CDR2 is YFSETQ. This chain's CDR3 is CASSLATVANTEAFF. CDR3 in DNA: TGCGCCAGCAGCTTGGCAACAGTGGCGAACACTGAAGCTTTCTTT.

The chain combines TRBV29-1 with TRBJ1-4, with TRBD1 matching over 8 bases. V was clipped by 4 bases and J by 0 bases; unmatched bases: 7. CDR1 and CDR2 (germline): SQVTM, ANQGSEA. CDR3 size: 16 residues. This CDR3 reads CSVGPGTGPTNEKLFF. The CDR3 DNA reads TGCAGCGTTGGCCCCGGGACAGGACCAACTAATGAAAAACTGTTTTTT.